This T cell receptor (beta chain) is from a study of cytomegalovirus exposure and HLA in healthy donors (dated by TCRdb to 2016 to 2017). About the investigation overall: According to a later analysis, the roughly 120 validation repertoires were produced on the same platform as the roughly 700 repertoires of the first cohort. High-throughput TCR immunosequencing, statistical association of individual TCRs with disease status, and machine learning were combined to predict cytomegalovirus infection status. Besides the first cohort of more than 650 subjects, a separate validation cohort made up of over 100 different subjects was used. The study was designed to test whether signatures of past pathogen exposure could be identified by cataloging public T cell receptors. The research as a whole found: The classifier was reported to diagnose cytomegalovirus status with high specificity and sensitivity in both the original cohort and the validation cohort. Across donors, most TCR sequences were observed very rarely, whereas some public TCRs were present in many individuals. Of the cluster scores, roughly 95% were above 0 in a later analysis, which found that TCRs clustered in the first cohort also tended to co-occur in the 120 validation repertoires. A later analysis had no HLA typing for the validation cohort, so co-occurrence there was scored across all 110 or so repertoires. The study listed 150 to 200 TCR beta chains as associated with cytomegalovirus. In vitro tests confirmed that a few of the cytomegalovirus-associated TCR beta chains recognize cytomegalovirus antigens. The authors suggested that the approach could potentially be extended to other disease states and immunological phenotypes.

V is clipped by 4 bases and J by 7 bases, and the sequence between their germline boundaries is 13 bases long. Reading the germline V gene gives CDR1 KGHSY and CDR2 FQNENV. The CDR3 sequence holds 13 residues, the cysteine and phenylalanine included. Only the CDR3 region is kept as DNA, spanning 39 bases read in frame from base 1. A remark on this clone: The antigen it binds to is not known. No per-base quality is available; no much larger clone lies one base away.

The donors were included in the validation cohort of over a hundred subjects, a group kept apart from the roughly 670-subject first cohort. The protocol used for the library was the immunoSEQ multiplex PCR assay. The published analysis was carried out like this. A statistical classification framework was built to diagnose cytomegalovirus status from the catalog of TCR beta chain sequences. Not all clones reach the TCRdb copy of this immuneACCESS table, which keeps in-frame sequences only. Checked studies attribute under half of the gap to unresolved V genes and leave the rest unexplained. That table furnishes V, J and clone size, whereas the DNA furnished D and trimming. The sample has tens of thousands of clones on record, 95% to 98% of them singletons. About 0.8% of the sample comes from the top ten.

Recombination connected TRBV16 to TRBJ1-1; the D gene is unclear. The specimen was PBMCs. The TCR originated in a man aged 18 to 29 in good health and CMV-seronegative. The CDR3 region has the sequence CASSPLRGSEAFF. The DNA reads as follows: TGTGCCAGCAGCCCCCTGCGAGGGAGTGAAGCTTTCTTT.